The 11 T cell receptor beta chains presented below share a single source sample, sequenced in a study of cytomegalovirus exposure and HLA in healthy donors. This PCR relied on a set of 60 Vbeta primers and 13 Jbeta primers. Using immunoSEQ multiplex PCR, the repertoire was profiled, and TCRdb retains in-frame clones only, with some absent. Of 85,000 to 130,000 clones in the sample, 65% to 90% were seen once. The specimen was PBMCs. The source is a man aged 45-65 years in good health and CMV-seronegative.

V and J are TRBV10-3 and TRBJ1-2, with a weak D call TRBD1 (5 bases). V lost 7 bases and J lost 2, with 14 bases in between. Germline loops: CDR1 ENHRY, CDR2 SYGVKD. This CDR3 contains 14 residues. CDR3 loop: CAITETGLNYGYTF. CDR3 DNA sequence: TGTGCCATCACCGAGACGGGACTAAACTATGGCTACACCTTC.

This sequence joins TRBV6-5 and TRBJ1-6; D is perhaps TRBD1 (5 bases). This CDR3 comprises 15 residues. CDR1 MNHEY and CDR2 SVGAGI come from the germline V gene. Trimming took 2 bases from V and 5 from J, leaving 10 bases between them. CDR3 in amino acids: CASSYIRADNSPLHF. CDR3 coding DNA: TGTGCCAGCAGTTACATCAGGGCAGATAATTCACCCCTCCACTTT.

V and J are TRBV2 and TRBJ1-4; D is ambiguous. Trimming cost V 0 bases and J 8 bases, with 13 bases left between them. Germline V gene lookup returns CDR1 SNHLY and CDR2 FYNNEI. CDR3 size: 15 residues. The CDR3 DNA reads as TGTGCCAGCAGTGAAGCGTCCACAGAACGGGAAAAACTGTTTTTT. Translating it yields CASSEASTEREKLFF.

This chain links TRBV29-1 with TRBJ2-5; possibly TRBD2 for D (5 bases). The CDR3 covers 13 residues. Germline loops: CDR1 SQVTM, CDR2 ANQGSEA. V lost 2 bases and J lost 5, with 12 bases in between. For the CDR3, the DNA is TGCAGCGTTGAACCTGAGGGTAGGGAGACCCAGTACTTC. This gives the protein CSVEPEGRETQYF.

The J gene is TRBJ1-1, the V gene TRBV6-4; perhaps TRBD1 as D (6 bases). Trimming took off 6 bases at V and 0 bases at J, with 14 bases between the two ends. Germline V gene data show CDR1 as MRHNA and CDR2 as SNTAGT. The CDR3 is 15 residues long. The CDR3 DNA reads TGTGCCAGCAGACCACAGGGCCTAATGAACACTGAAGCTTTCTTT. It is translated as CASRPQGLMNTEAFF.

The chain uses TRBV30 and TRBJ2-5; 11 bases fit TRBD2. The trim removed 3 bases at V and 5 bases at J, leaving 8 bases unmatched. The CDR3 extends over 15 amino acids. The V gene's germline CDR1 is GTSNPN and CDR2 SVGIG (reference sequence). CDR3 coding DNA: TGTGCCTGGAGCGAAGGACTAGCGGGCCGGGAGACCCAGTACTTC. This gives the protein CAWSEGLAGRETQYF. The full variable domain, rest sourced from reference TRBV30 and TRBJ2-5, is SQTIHQWPATLVQPVGSPLSLECTVEGTSNPNLYWYRQAAGRGLQLLFYSVGIGQISSEVPQNLSASRPQDRQFILSSKKLLLSDSGFYLCAWSEGLAGRETQYFGPGTRLLVL.

The rearrangement links TRBV6-1 to TRBJ1-2; TRBD1 agrees at 12 bases. Germline lookup yields CDR1 MNHNS and CDR2 SASEGT. CDR3 length: 14 amino acids. V lost 8 bases and J lost 9; bases outside the gene matches: 10. DNA for the CDR3: TGTGCCAGCCCCCCCTGGGGACAGGGGGCCCGCTACACCTTC. Translation gives CASPPWGQGARYTF.

The chain carries TRBV20-1 and TRBJ1-3; D call uncertain. CDR3 length: 11 amino acids. CDR1 is DFQATT, CDR2 SNEGSKA, per germline (reference sequence). This chain's CDR3 is CRQDSGNTIYF. CDR3 in DNA: TGCAGGCAGGACTCTGGAAACACCATATATTTT.

The chain recombines TRBV5-1 with TRBJ1-2; D gene ambiguous. V was cut by 0 bases and J by 8 bases, with 8 bases left in between. Germline V gives CDR1 SGHRS, CDR2 YFSETQ. The length of the CDR3 is 12 residues. In nucleotides, the CDR3 is TGCGCCAGCAGCTTGGACGCAGAAGGCTACACCTTC. Translated: CASSLDAEGYTF.

This sequence joins TRBV5-6 and TRBJ1-3; a possible D gene is TRBD1 (6 bases). This CDR3 contains 14 residues. CDR1 is SGHDT, CDR2 YYEEEE, per germline. Trimming removed 6 bases from V and 2 bases from J, with 12 bases in between. The CDR3 DNA follows: TGTGCCAGCACCATACAGGGTGCTGGAAACACCATATATTTT. Its translation is CASTIQGAGNTIYF.

The chain carries TRBV18 and TRBJ2-1, with 10 bases aligning to TRBD1. This CDR3 has 14 residues. CDR1 is KGHSH, CDR2 LQKENI, per germline. V lost 2 bases and J lost 6; bases outside the gene matches: 1. In DNA, the CDR3 is TGTGCCAGCTCACCAGGACAGGGGGTCAATGAGCAGTTCTTC. Translating it yields CASSPGQGVNEQFF.